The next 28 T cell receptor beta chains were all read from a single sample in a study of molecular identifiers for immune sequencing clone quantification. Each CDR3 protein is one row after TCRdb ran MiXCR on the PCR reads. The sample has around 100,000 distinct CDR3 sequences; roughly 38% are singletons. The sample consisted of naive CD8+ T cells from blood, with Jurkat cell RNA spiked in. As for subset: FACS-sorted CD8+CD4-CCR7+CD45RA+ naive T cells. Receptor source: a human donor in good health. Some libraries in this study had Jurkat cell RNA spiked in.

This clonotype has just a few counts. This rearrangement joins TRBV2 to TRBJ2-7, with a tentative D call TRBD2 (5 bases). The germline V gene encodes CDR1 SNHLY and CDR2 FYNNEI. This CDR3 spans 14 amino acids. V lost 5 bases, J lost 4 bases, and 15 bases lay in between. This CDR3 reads CASSPPVLVYEQYF. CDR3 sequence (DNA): TGTGCCAGCAGTCCCCCAGTACTAGTATACGAGCAGTACTTC.

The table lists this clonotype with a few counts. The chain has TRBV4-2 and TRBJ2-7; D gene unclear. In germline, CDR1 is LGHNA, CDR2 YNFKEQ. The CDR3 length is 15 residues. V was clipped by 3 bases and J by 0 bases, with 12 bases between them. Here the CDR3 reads CASSHPGQDSYEQYF. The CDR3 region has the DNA TGTGCCAGCAGCCACCCGGGCCAGGACTCCTACGAGCAGTACTTC.

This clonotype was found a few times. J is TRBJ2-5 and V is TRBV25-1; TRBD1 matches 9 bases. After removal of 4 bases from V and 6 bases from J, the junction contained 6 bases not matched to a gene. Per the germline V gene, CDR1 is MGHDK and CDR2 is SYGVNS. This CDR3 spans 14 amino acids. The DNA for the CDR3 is TGTGCCAGCAGTGTGGGACAGGGAGGAAAGACCCAGTACTTC. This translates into CASSVGQGGKTQYF.

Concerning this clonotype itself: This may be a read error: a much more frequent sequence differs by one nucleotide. The CDR3 loop reads CASSIVVGYGYTF. In DNA, the CDR3 is TGTGCCAGCAGCATAGTCGTAGGCTATGGCTACACCTTC. This chain links TRBV7-2 with TRBJ1-2; D remains unclear. Trimming pared 5 bases from V and 4 bases from J, leaving 11 bases between. Germline V gene data show CDR1 as SGHTA and CDR2 as FQGNSA. This CDR3 has 13 residues.

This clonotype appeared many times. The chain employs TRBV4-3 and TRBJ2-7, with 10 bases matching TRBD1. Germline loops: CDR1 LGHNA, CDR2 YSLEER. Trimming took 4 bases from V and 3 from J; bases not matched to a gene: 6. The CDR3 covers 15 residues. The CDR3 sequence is CASSLATGGYYEQYF. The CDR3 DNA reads TGCGCCAGCAGCCTTGCGACAGGGGGCTACTACGAGCAGTACTTC.

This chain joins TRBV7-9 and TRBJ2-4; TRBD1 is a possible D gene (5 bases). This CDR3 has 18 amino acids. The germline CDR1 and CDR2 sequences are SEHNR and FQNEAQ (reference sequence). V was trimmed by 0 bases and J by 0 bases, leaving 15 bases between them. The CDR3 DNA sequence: TGTGCCAGCAGCTTAGCGGTCGGCAGGGCCCTAGCCAAAAACATTCAGTACTTC. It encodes CASSLAVGRALAKNIQYF.

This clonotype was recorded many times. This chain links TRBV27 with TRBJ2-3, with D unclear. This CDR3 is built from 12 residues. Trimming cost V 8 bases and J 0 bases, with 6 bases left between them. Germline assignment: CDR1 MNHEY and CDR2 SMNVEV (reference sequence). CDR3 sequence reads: CASWRSTDTQYF. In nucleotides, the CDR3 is TGTGCCAGCTGGCGGAGCACAGATACGCAGTATTTT.

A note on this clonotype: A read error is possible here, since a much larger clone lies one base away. DNA of the CDR3: TGCGCCAGCAGCTTGGAGGCGGGGTTCCAGCACCAGCATTTT. This gives the protein CASSLEAGFQHQHF. V usage is TRBV5-1 and J usage is TRBJ1-5; no clear D gene. Looked up from germline, CDR1 is SGHRS and CDR2 is YFSETQ. The length of the CDR3 is 14 residues.

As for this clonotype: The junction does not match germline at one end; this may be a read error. In DNA form, the CDR3 reads TGTGCCAGCAGCTTACCCCGGACAGCAAATTTCAAAAACATTCAGTACTTC. This gives the protein CASSLPRTANFKNIQYF. This chain uses TRBV5-3 with TRBJ2-4, with D maybe TRBD1 (6 bases). TRBV5-3 falls under the ORF class, with uncertain function. The CDR3 sequence is 17 residues long.

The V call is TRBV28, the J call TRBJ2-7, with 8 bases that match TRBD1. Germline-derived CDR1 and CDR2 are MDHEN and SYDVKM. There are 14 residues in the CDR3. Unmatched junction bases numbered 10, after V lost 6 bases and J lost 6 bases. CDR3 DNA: TGTGCCAGCAGACAGTACCAGACAGGGGTCGAGCAGTACTTC. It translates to CASRQYQTGVEQYF.

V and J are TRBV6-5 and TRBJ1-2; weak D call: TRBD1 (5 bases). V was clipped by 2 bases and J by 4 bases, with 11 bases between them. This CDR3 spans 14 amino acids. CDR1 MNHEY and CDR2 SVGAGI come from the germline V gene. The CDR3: CASSYGGGGYGYTF. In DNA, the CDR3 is TGTGCCAGCAGTTACGGGGGTGGGGGCTATGGCTACACCTTC.

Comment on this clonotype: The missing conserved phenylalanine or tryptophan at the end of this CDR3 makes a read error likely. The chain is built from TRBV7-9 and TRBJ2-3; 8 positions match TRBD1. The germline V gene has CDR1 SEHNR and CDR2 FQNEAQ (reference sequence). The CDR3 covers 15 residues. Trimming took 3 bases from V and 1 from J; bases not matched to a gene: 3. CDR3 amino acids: CASSLLDRGTDTQYY. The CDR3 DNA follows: TGTGCCAGCAGCTTGCTGGACAGGGGCACAGATACGCAGTATTAT.

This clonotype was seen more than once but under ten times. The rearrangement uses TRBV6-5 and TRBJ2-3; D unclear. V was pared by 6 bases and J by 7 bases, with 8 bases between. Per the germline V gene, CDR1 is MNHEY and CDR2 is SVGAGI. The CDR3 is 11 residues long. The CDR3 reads CASSLGHTQYF. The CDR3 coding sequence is TGTGCCAGCAGCCTAGGACATACGCAGTATTTT.

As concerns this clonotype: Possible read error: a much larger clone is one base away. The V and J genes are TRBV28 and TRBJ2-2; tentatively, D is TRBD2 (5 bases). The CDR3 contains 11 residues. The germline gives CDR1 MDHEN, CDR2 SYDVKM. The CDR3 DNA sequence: TGTGCCAGCAGTTCCATCGGGGAGCCGTTTTTT. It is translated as CASSSIGEPFF.

The CDR3 sequence is CASSRIVELGYLETQYF. The CDR3 DNA reads as TGTGCCAGCAGCCGGATCGTGGAGTTAGGGTACCTAGAGACCCAGTACTTC. This chain links TRBV16 with TRBJ2-5; D call uncertain. Trimming removed 4 bases from V and 4 bases from J, with 22 bases in between. The CDR3 has 17 residues. Germline loops: CDR1 KGHSY, CDR2 FQNENV.

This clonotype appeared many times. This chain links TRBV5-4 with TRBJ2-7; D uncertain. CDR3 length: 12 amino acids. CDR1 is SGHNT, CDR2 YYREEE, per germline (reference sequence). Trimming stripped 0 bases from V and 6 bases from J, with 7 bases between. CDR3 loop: CASSLGIGEQYF. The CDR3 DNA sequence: TGTGCCAGCAGCTTGGGGATAGGCGAGCAGTACTTC.

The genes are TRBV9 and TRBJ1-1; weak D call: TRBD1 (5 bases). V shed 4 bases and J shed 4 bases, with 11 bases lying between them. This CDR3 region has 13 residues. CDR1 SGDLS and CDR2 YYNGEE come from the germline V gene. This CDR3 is CASSPQAGTEAFF. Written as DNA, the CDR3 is TGTGCCAGCAGCCCACAGGCAGGCACTGAAGCTTTCTTT.

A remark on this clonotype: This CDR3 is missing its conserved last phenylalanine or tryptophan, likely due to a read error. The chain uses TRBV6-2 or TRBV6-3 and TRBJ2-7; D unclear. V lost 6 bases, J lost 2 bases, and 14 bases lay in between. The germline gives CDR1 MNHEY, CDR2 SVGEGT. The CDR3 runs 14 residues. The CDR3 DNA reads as TGTGCCAGCAGCACCGTTCGTCAAACCTACGAGCAGTACTAC. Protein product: CASSTVRQTYEQYY.

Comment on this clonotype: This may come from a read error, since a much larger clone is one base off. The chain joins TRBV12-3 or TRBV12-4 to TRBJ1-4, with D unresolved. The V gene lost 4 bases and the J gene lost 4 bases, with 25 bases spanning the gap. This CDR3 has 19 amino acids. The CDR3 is CASSSMVVPMAPINEKLFF. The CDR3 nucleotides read TGTGCCAGCAGTTCAATGGTCGTCCCTATGGCCCCAATTAATGAAAAACTGTTTTTT.

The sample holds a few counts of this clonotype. The CDR3 sequence is CASSFGRGTTEAFF. CDR3 DNA sequence: TGTGCCAGCAGCTTCGGTCGAGGGACCACTGAAGCTTTCTTT. V usage is TRBV5-6 and J usage is TRBJ1-1; TRBD1 might be the D (5 bases). The ends were cut back, 2 bases at V and 4 bases at J, with 12 bases in the middle. The CDR3 loop spans 14 amino acids. Germline assignment: CDR1 SGHDT and CDR2 YYEEEE.

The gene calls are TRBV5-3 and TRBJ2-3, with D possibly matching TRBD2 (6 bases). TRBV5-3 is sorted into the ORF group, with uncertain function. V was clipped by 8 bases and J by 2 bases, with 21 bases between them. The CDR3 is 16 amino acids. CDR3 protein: CASSAWRGRVTDTQYF. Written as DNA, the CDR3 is TGTGCCAGCAGCGCCTGGAGGGGTCGGGTCACAGATACGCAGTATTTT.

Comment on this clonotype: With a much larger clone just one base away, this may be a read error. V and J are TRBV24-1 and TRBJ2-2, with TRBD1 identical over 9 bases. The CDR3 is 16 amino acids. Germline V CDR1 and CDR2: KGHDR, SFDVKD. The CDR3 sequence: CATEQWGQGQDGELLF. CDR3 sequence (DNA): TGTGCCACCGAGCAATGGGGACAGGGCCAGGACGGGGAGCTGCTTTTT.

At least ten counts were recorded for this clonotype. As DNA, the CDR3 is TGTGCCAGCAGTTTAGTAAGCAATCAGCCCCAGCATTTT. Its protein is CASSLVSNQPQHF. This chain links TRBV12-3 or TRBV12-4 with TRBJ1-5; no firm D call. The CDR3 runs to 13 residues. Trimming stripped 1 base from V and 1 base from J, with 2 bases between.

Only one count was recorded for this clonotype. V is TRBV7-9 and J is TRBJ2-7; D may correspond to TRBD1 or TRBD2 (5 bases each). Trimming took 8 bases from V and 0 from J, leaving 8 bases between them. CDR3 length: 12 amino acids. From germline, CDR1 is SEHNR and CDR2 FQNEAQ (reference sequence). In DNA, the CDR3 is TGTGCCAGCGCAGGGAGCTCCTACGAGCAGTACTTC. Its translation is CASAGSSYEQYF.

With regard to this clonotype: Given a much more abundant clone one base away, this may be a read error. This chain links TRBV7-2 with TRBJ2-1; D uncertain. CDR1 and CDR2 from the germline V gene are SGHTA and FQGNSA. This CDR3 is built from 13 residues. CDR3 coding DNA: TGTGCCAGCAGCTTAGCCATCTACAATGAGCAGCTCTTC. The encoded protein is CASSLAIYNEQLF.

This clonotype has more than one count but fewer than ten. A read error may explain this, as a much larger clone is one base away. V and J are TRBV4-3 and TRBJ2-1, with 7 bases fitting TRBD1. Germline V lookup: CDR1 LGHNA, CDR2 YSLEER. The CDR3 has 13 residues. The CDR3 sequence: CASSQASDRVKLF. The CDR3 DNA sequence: TGCGCCAGCAGCCAAGCCAGTGACAGGGTTAAGCTCTTC.

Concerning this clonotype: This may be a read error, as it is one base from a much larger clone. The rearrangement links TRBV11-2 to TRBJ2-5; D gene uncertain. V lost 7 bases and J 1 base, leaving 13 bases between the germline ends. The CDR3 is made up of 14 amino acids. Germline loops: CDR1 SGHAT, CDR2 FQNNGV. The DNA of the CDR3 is TGTGCCAGCAACCGCGACGTACCCCAAGAGACCCAGTACTTC. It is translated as CASNRDVPQETQYF. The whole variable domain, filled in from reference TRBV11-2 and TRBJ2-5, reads EAGVAQSPRYKIIEKRQSVAFWCNPISGHATLYWYQQILGQGPKLLIQFQNNGVVDDSQLPKDRFSAERLKGVDSTLKIQPAKLEDSAVYLCASNRDVPQETQYFGPGTRLLVL.

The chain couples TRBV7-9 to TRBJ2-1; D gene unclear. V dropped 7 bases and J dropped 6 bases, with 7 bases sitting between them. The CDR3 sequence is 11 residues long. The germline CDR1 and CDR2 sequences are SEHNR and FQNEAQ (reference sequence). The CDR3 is CASISVNEQFF. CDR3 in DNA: TGTGCCAGCATTTCCGTCAATGAGCAGTTCTTC.